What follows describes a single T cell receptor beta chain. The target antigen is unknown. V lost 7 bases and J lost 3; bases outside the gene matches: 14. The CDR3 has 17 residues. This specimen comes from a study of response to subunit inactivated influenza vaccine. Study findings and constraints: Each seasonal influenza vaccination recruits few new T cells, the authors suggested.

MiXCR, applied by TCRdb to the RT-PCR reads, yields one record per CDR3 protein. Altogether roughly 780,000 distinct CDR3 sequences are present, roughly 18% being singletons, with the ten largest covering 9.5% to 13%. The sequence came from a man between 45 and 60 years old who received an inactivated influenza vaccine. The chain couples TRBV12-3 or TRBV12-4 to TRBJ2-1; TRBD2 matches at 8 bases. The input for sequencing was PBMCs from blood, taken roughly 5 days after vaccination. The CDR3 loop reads CASNLLLAGRIYNEQFF. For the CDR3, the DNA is TGTGCCAGCAATCTTCTTCTAGCGGGCCGTATCTACAATGAGCAGTTCTTC.